Below, 24 T cell receptor beta chains from the same sample are listed, as sequenced in a study of cytomegalovirus exposure and HLA in healthy donors. Both 60 Vbeta primers and 13 Jbeta primers went into the PCR. TCRdb's table, derived via immunoSEQ multiplex PCR, lists solely in-frame clones and lacks some. This table has 120,000 to 150,000 clones, around 80% appearing once. Material for sequencing was PBMCs. These receptors all come from a man aged 25-40 years in good health and CMV-seronegative.

Points on this clone: The junction departs from the called germline gene at one end, perhaps through a read error. The chain couples TRBV7-2 to TRBJ1-5; TRBD1 agrees at 7 bases. Germline CDR1 SGHTA, CDR2 FQGNSA. There are 15 residues in the CDR3. This chain's CDR3 is CASSSAGGGNQPQNF. CDR3 bases: TGTGCCAGCAGCTCGGCCGGAGGGGGCAATCAGCCCCAGAATTTT.

The rearrangement links TRBV19 to TRBJ1-1; no definite D call. V lost 6 bases, J lost 3 bases, and 8 bases lay in between. CDR1 and CDR2 from the germline V gene are LNHDA and SQIVND (reference sequence). CDR3 length equals 12 residues. The CDR3 is CASSPSYTEAFF. The CDR3 nucleotides are TGTGCCAGTAGCCCTTCTTACACTGAAGCTTTCTTT.

This clone came up a few times. This chain connects TRBV6-1 to TRBJ2-1, with TRBD2 identical over 10 bases. The germline gives CDR1 MNHNS, CDR2 SASEGT. This CDR3 comprises 14 residues. Trimming cost V 6 bases and J 8 bases; bases outside gene matches: 7. CDR3 loop: CASRPSGRSHEQFF. In DNA, the CDR3 is TGTGCCAGCAGGCCTAGCGGGAGATCCCATGAGCAGTTCTTC.

The chain is built from TRBV6-6 and TRBJ1-1; 7 positions match TRBD1. Germline V CDR1 and CDR2: MNHNY, SVGAGI (reference sequence). The V segment lost 6 bases and the J segment 10 bases; nucleotides outside the gene matches: 8. The CDR3 is 12 amino acids. CDR3 nucleotide sequence: TGTGCCAGCAGGCTGCCGGGACAGCGAGCTTTCTTT. This gives the protein CASRLPGQRAFF.

The J gene is TRBJ2-7, the V gene TRBV27, with 8 bases that match TRBD1. Germline V gene lookup returns CDR1 MNHEY and CDR2 SMNVEV (reference sequence). The CDR3 has 15 amino acids. V trimming: 2 bases; J trimming: 4 bases; junction bases outside the gene matches: 7. The CDR3, as DNA: TGTGCCAGCAGTTTACGACCAGGGGGCCGTTACGAGCAGTACTTC. Translating gives CASSLRPGGRYEQYF.

V usage is TRBV7-6 and J usage is TRBJ2-3, with D perhaps matching TRBD1 (5 bases). V was pared by 0 bases and J by 4 bases, with 8 bases between. The germline gives CDR1 SGHVS, CDR2 FNYEAQ. The CDR3 loop spans 14 amino acids. The CDR3 loop is CASSLAGAPDTQYF. The CDR3 DNA reads TGTGCCAGCAGCTTAGCAGGGGCCCCAGATACGCAGTATTTT.

V and J are TRBV7-9 and TRBJ1-1; maybe TRBD1 (5 bases). With 1 base removed from V and 1 base from J, the gap between germline ends came to 10 bases. The CDR3 length is 15 residues. Germline V gene sequence: CDR1 SEHNR, CDR2 FQNEAQ (reference sequence). The CDR3: CASSLVVRENTEAFF. In DNA, the CDR3 is TGTGCCAGCAGCTTAGTAGTCAGGGAGAACACTGAAGCTTTCTTT.

This clone has only one observation. Sequence at one end of the junction differs from germline and may be a read error. The chain combines TRBV6-5 with TRBJ1-5; D gene ambiguous. Looked up from germline, CDR1 is MNHEY and CDR2 is SVGAGI. The CDR3 spans 15 residues. This CDR3 is CASSLAPTRNQPQNF. CDR3 DNA: TGTGCCAGCAGTTTAGCCCCGACCCGCAATCAGCCCCAGAATTTT.

The V gene is TRBV5-1, the J gene TRBJ1-6; D call uncertain. CDR3 size: 16 residues. V lost 0 bases and J 0 bases, leaving 7 bases between the germline ends. Per germline, CDR1 SGHRS and CDR2 YFSETQ. The CDR3 DNA sequence: TGCGCCAGCAGCTTGGTTGGGAGCTCCTATAATTCACCCCTCCACTTT. It translates to CASSLVGSSYNSPLHF.

The chain links TRBV28 to TRBJ1-2, with 7 positions matching TRBD1. The CDR3 extends over 13 amino acids. Germline V gene data show CDR1 as MDHEN and CDR2 as SYDVKM. V trimming: 6 bases; J trimming: 2 bases; junction bases outside the gene matches: 3. The DNA of the CDR3 is TGTGCCAGCAGCCAGGGACAGAACTATGGCTACACCTTC. It encodes CASSQGQNYGYTF.

The chain joins TRBV9 to TRBJ2-3; D perhaps matches TRBD2 (6 bases). Trimming took off 4 bases at V and 5 bases at J, with 17 bases between the two ends. Germline assignment: CDR1 SGDLS and CDR2 YYNGEE. This CDR3 has 15 amino acids. The CDR3 DNA follows: TGTGCCAGCAGCTCCTCTCTCGTTAGCGGAGATACGCAGTATTTT. Encoded protein: CASSSSLVSGDTQYF.

This clone has more than one count but fewer than ten. The chain couples TRBV5-5 to TRBJ1-3; 10 nucleotides match TRBD1. CDR1 and CDR2 (germline): SGHKS, YYEKEE (reference sequence). The V gene end was trimmed by 4 bases and the J gene end by 5 bases; junction bases not matched to a gene: 18. The CDR3 contains 19 residues. The CDR3 coding sequence is TGTGCCAGCAGCGCTTGGACAGGGGGGCACCCCTTGGGCAGAAACACCATATATTTT. Translation gives CASSAWTGGHPLGRNTIYF.

This chain uses TRBV15 with TRBJ2-7; possibly TRBD2 for D (5 bases). This CDR3 is 15 amino acids long. CDR1 LNHNV and CDR2 YYDKDF come from the germline V gene (reference sequence). Trimming took off 4 bases at V and 0 bases at J, with 13 bases between the two ends. Here the CDR3 reads CATSIGLTSSYEQYF. The DNA for the CDR3 is TGTGCCACCAGCATCGGACTCACGAGCTCCTACGAGCAGTACTTC.

The chain is built from TRBV19 and TRBJ2-2; 8 bases map to TRBD1. Losses at the gene ends were 4 bases for V and 6 bases for J; bases not matched to a gene: 7. CDR3 length: 15 residues. Germline lookup yields CDR1 LNHDA and CDR2 SQIVND (reference sequence). CDR3 loop: CASSTRQGSAGELFF. The DNA of the CDR3 is TGTGCCAGTAGTACAAGACAGGGGTCGGCCGGGGAGCTGTTTTTT. Filled out from reference TRBV19 and TRBJ2-2, the complete variable domain reads DGGITQSPKYLFRKEGQNVTLSCEQNLNHDAMYWYRQDPGQGLRLIYYSQIVNDFQKGDIAEGYSVSREKKESFPLTVTSAQKNPTAFYLCASSTRQGSAGELFFGEGSRLTVL.

The chain carries TRBV5-4 and TRBJ1-2, with D possibly matching TRBD1 (6 bases). Germline values: CDR1 SGHNT, CDR2 YYREEE (reference sequence). This CDR3 is 13 amino acids long. Trimming took 0 bases from V and 5 from J, leaving 8 bases between them. Here the CDR3 reads CASSLEGGYGYTF. In DNA form, the CDR3 reads TGTGCCAGCAGCTTGGAAGGGGGTTATGGCTACACCTTC.

V and J are TRBV9 and TRBJ2-3; TRBD2 matches 8 bases. Germline CDR1 SGDLS, CDR2 YYNGEE. This CDR3 contains 16 residues. V trimming: 2 bases; J trimming: 0 bases; junction bases outside the gene matches: 5. Written as DNA, the CDR3 is TGTGCCAGCAGCGTTGGTAGCGGGGCTAGCACAGATACGCAGTATTTT. This encodes CASSVGSGASTDTQYF.

This chain uses TRBV4-1 with TRBJ1-2, with D maybe TRBD1 (5 bases). The CDR3 contains 13 residues. Trimming cost V 0 bases and J 8 bases, with 10 bases left between them. CDR1 MGHRA and CDR2 YSYEKL come from the germline V gene. The CDR3 DNA follows: TGCGCCAGCAGCCAAGATCGGGGGAGCGGCTACACCTTC. It codes for CASSQDRGSGYTF.

The chain carries TRBV28 and TRBJ1-3, with TRBD1 matching over 9 bases. CDR1 and CDR2 (germline): MDHEN, SYDVKM. CDR3 length: 14 amino acids. Trimming took 6 bases from V and 3 from J; bases not matched to a gene: 3. The CDR3 here is CASRRDRVGNTIYF. In nucleotides, the CDR3 is TGTGCCAGCAGGCGGGACAGGGTTGGAAACACCATATATTTT. The whole variable domain, filled in from reference TRBV28 and TRBJ1-3, reads DVKVTQSSRYLVKRTGEKVFLECVQDMDHENMFWYRQDPGLGLRLIYFSYDVKMKEKGDIPEGYSVSREKKERFSLILESASTNQTSMYLCASRRDRVGNTIYFGEGSWLTVV.

CDR3: CSVEDLWTTSYEQYF. For the CDR3, the DNA is TGCAGCGTTGAAGATCTTTGGACAACCTCCTACGAGCAGTACTTC. V and J are TRBV29-1 and TRBJ2-7; tentatively, D is TRBD1 (5 bases). Trimming left V 0 bases short and J 0 bases short, with 12 bases between. CDR3 size: 15 residues. From germline, CDR1 is SQVTM and CDR2 ANQGSEA.

The V call is TRBV5-5, the J call TRBJ1-1; 7 nucleotides align to TRBD1. Germline V gene lookup returns CDR1 SGHKS and CDR2 YYEKEE (reference sequence). CDR3 size: 14 residues. V lost 4 bases and J lost 5; bases outside the gene matches: 8. The CDR3 protein is CASSVTGWKTEAFF. In nucleotides, the CDR3 is TGTGCCAGCAGCGTGACAGGGTGGAAGACTGAAGCTTTCTTT. Looking up the rest from reference TRBV5-5 and TRBJ1-1 gives the full variable domain: DAGVTQSPTHLIKTRGQQVTLRCSPISGHKSVSWYQQVLGQGPQFIFQYYEKEERGRGNFPDRFSARQFPNYSSELNVNALLLGDSALYLCASSVTGWKTEAFFGQGTRLTVV.

This chain connects TRBV28 to TRBJ1-4; 7 nucleotides match TRBD1. Germline assignment: CDR1 MDHEN and CDR2 SYDVKM. V dropped 7 bases and J dropped 6; count of bases not matched to a gene: 5. The CDR3 consists of 13 residues. CDR3 amino acids: CASNADRDEKLFF. In DNA, the CDR3 is TGTGCCAGCAATGCAGACAGGGATGAAAAACTGTTTTTT.

This clone was observed a handful of times. V usage is TRBV28 and J usage is TRBJ2-1; D might be TRBD2 (7 bases). Trimming cost V 0 bases and J 2 bases, with 11 bases left between them. This CDR3 spans 16 amino acids. Germline V gene data show CDR1 as MDHEN and CDR2 as SYDVKM. The CDR3 nucleotides are TGTGCCAGCAGTTTATGGCGGGGGCTCACCTACAATGAGCAGTTCTTC. Its protein is CASSLWRGLTYNEQFF.

Points on this clone: This specimen includes other DNA sequences encoding the same CDR3. This chain joins TRBV30 and TRBJ1-5, with TRBD1 identical over 7 bases. Per germline, CDR1 GTSNPN and CDR2 SVGIG (reference sequence). The length of the CDR3 is 13 residues. J was trimmed by 1 base and V by 4 bases; bases with no gene match: 1. CDR3 nucleotides: TGTGCCTGGACAGGGGGAAGCAATCAGCCCCAGCATTTT. This codes for CAWTGGSNQPQHF.

The CDR3 loop reads CASRGTARGQYF. The CDR3 nucleotides are TGTGCCAGCAGGGGGACTGCCCGAGGGCAGTACTTC. This chain links TRBV27 with TRBJ2-7; D is perhaps TRBD2 (6 bases). V lost 6 bases and J 9 bases, leaving 15 bases between the germline ends. Germline V gene sequence: CDR1 MNHEY, CDR2 SMNVEV (reference sequence). The CDR3 sequence is 12 residues long.